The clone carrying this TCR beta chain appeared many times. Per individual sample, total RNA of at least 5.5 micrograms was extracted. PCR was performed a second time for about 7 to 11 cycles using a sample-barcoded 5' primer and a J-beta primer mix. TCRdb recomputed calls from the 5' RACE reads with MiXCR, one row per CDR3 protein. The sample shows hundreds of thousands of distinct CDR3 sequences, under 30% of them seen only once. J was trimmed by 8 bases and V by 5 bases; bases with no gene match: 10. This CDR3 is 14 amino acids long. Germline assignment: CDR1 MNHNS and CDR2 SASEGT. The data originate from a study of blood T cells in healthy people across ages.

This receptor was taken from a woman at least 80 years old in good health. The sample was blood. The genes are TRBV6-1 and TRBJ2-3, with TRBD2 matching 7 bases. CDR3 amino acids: CASSSGTAGGTQYF. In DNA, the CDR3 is TGTGCCAGCAGTAGCGGGACGGCTGGTGGTACGCAGTATTTT.